Listed here are 27 T cell receptor beta chains from one sample, sequenced in a study of graft-versus-host responses after intestinal transplantation. Produced via immunoSEQ multiplex PCR; TCRdb's table is partial and in-frame only. The table has 35,000 to 45,000 clones, roughly 86% seen once; the top ten hold approximately 7.1%. The input for sequencing was PBMCs, taken 260 to 270 days after transplant. The receptor set was obtained from a human patient who received an intestinal transplant, so some T cells may come from the graft donor.

This chain connects TRBV6-1 to TRBJ2-1, with 10 bases matching TRBD2. V gave up 3 bases and J gave up 5 bases; unmatched junction bases: 7. This CDR3 comprises 16 residues. Per germline, CDR1 MNHNS and CDR2 SASEGT. Here the CDR3 reads CASSEWTSGVDNEQFF. CDR3 nucleotide sequence: TGTGCCAGCAGTGAGTGGACTAGCGGAGTTGACAATGAGCAGTTCTTC.

The rearrangement uses TRBV6-1 and TRBJ1-2; D is uncertain. The CDR3 consists of 13 residues. Germline CDR1 MNHNS, CDR2 SASEGT. V was cut by 2 bases and J by 2 bases, with 6 bases left in between. The CDR3 protein is CASSETTNYGYTF. The CDR3 nucleotides read TGTGCCAGCAGTGAAACCACAAACTATGGCTACACCTTC.

The genes are TRBV6-1 and TRBJ2-7; 7 positions agree with TRBD1. CDR3 size: 14 residues. Germline V gives CDR1 MNHNS, CDR2 SASEGT. With 5 bases clipped from V and 0 bases from J, the junction kept 4 bases outside the gene matches. The CDR3 region has the DNA TGTGCCAGCAGTTCCCGGGACAGCTCCTACGAGCAGTACTTC. Its translation: CASSSRDSSYEQYF.

J is TRBJ1-2 and V is TRBV2; unclear D gene. CDR1 and CDR2 from the germline V gene are SNHLY and FYNNEI. CDR3 size: 17 residues. Trimming cost V 4 bases and J 9 bases, with 27 bases left between them. The CDR3 here is CASSGLLGGFSFRSYTF. The CDR3 nucleotides read TGTGCCAGCAGTGGGCTTTTGGGTGGGTTTTCTTTTCGCAGCTACACCTTC.

V usage is TRBV11-3 and J usage is TRBJ2-7; D perhaps matches TRBD2 (5 bases). The germline V gene has CDR1 SGHNT and CDR2 YENEEA. This CDR3 is built from 11 residues. Trimming stripped 5 bases from V and 7 bases from J, with 9 bases between. DNA of the CDR3: TGTGCCAGCAGCCGGGATTTGGAGCAGTACTTC. Protein sequence: CASSRDLEQYF.

The DNA of the CDR3 is TGTGCCAGCAGTTCTCCCCTGACAGGGGCCACTGAAGCTTTCTTT. Translated, it gives CASSSPLTGATEAFF. The chain employs TRBV28 and TRBJ1-1, with 8 bases matching TRBD1. The trim removed 4 bases at V and 4 bases at J, leaving 8 bases unmatched. CDR1 and CDR2 from the germline V gene are MDHEN and SYDVKM. This CDR3 has 15 amino acids.

The sample holds a few counts of this clone. V is TRBV29-1 and J is TRBJ2-6, with D uncertain. The CDR3 consists of 15 residues. Trimming pared 4 bases from V and 0 bases from J, leaving 10 bases between. Looked up from germline, CDR1 is SQVTM and CDR2 is ANQGSEA. DNA for the CDR3: TGCAGCGTTGTTGCCCCGCTCTCTGGGGCCAACGTCCTGACTTTC. Protein sequence: CSVVAPLSGANVLTF. Full variable domain (remainder filled in from reference TRBV29-1 and TRBJ2-6): SAVISQKPSRDICQRGTSLTIQCQVDSQVTMMFWYRQQPGQSLTLIATANQGSEATYESGFVIDKFPISRPNLTFSTLTVSNMSPEDSSIYLCSVVAPLSGANVLTFGAGSRLTVL.

The V gene is TRBV4-2, the J gene TRBJ1-5, with no clear D. The CDR3 consists of 16 residues. The V end was cut by 0 bases, the J end by 3 bases, with 12 bases between. In germline, CDR1 is LGHNA, CDR2 YNFKEQ. CDR3 sequence reads: CASSQDLVTVNQPQHF. The CDR3 DNA sequence: TGTGCCAGCAGCCAAGATCTTGTAACAGTCAATCAGCCCCAGCATTTT.

The rearrangement links TRBV13 to TRBJ2-7; the D is unclear. V was pared by 0 bases and J by 4 bases, with 10 bases between. This CDR3 has 14 residues. Germline V CDR1 and CDR2: PRHDT, FYEKMQ (reference sequence). As DNA, the CDR3 is TGTGCCAGCAGCTTAGGGGGCATTCCGTACGAGCAGTACTTC. It codes for CASSLGGIPYEQYF.

V usage is TRBV10-3 and J usage is TRBJ1-2; 8 bases agree with TRBD1. With V trimmed by 10 bases and J by 3 bases, 7 bases remained unmatched. Germline assignment: CDR1 ENHRY and CDR2 SYGVKD. The CDR3 is 13 residues long. Here the CDR3 reads CATQGAADYGYTF. CDR3 DNA: TGTGCCACCCAGGGGGCAGCTGACTATGGCTACACCTTC.

The rearrangement uses TRBV7-2 and TRBJ1-1; D not resolved. The germline CDR1 and CDR2 sequences are SGHTA and FQGNSA. V lost 2 bases to trimming and J lost 4 bases, with 14 bases between them. The CDR3 extends over 15 amino acids. CDR3 region: CASSLMVATGTEAFF. CDR3 in DNA: TGTGCCAGCAGCTTAATGGTGGCAACGGGCACTGAAGCTTTCTTT. Full variable domain (outside the CDR3, taken from reference TRBV7-2 and TRBJ1-1): GAGVSQSPSNKVTEKGKDVELRCDPISGHTALYWYRQSLGQGLEFLIYFQGNSAPDKSGLPSDRFSAERTGGSVSTLTIQRTQQEDSAVYLCASSLMVATGTEAFFGQGTRLTVV.

This rearrangement joins TRBV7-3 to TRBJ2-3; D ambiguous. Germline assignment: CDR1 SGHTA and CDR2 FQGTGA. The CDR3 runs to 13 residues. V dropped 5 bases and J dropped 1 base, with 7 bases sitting between them. CDR3 sequence (DNA): TGTGCCAGCAGCACCTCACGCACAGATACGCAGTATTTT. Translation: CASSTSRTDTQYF.

CDR3 coding DNA: TGCGCCAGCAGCGTAAGAGACGCACCCGGTGTCACTGAAGCTTTCTTT. Protein product: CASSVRDAPGVTEAFF. The chain carries TRBV4-1 and TRBJ1-1; unclear D gene. Germline-derived CDR1 and CDR2 are MGHRA and YSYEKL. The ends were cut back, 5 bases at V and 4 bases at J, with 20 bases in the middle. The CDR3 runs to 16 residues.

The chain uses TRBV4-1 and TRBJ1-3; D possibly corresponds to TRBD1 (5 bases). The length of the CDR3 is 18 residues. Trimming removed 0 bases at V and 6 bases at J, with 21 bases between. Germline V gives CDR1 MGHRA, CDR2 YSYEKL. DNA for the CDR3: TGCGCCAGCAGCCAAGATCGAGGGCAGCCACAACAGGAAAACACCATATATTTT. Its translation is CASSQDRGQPQQENTIYF.

The gene calls are TRBV27 and TRBJ1-5, with D unclear. Germline V gives CDR1 MNHEY, CDR2 SMNVEV (reference sequence). The V end lost 0 bases, the J end lost 1 base, and 4 bases lay between the germline ends. This CDR3 spans 14 amino acids. This chain's CDR3 is CASSLSASNQPQHF. For the CDR3, the DNA is TGTGCCAGCAGTTTATCCGCGAGCAATCAGCCCCAGCATTTT.

A single count supports this clone. V is TRBV19 and J is TRBJ2-6, with 12 nucleotides matching TRBD2. V trimming: 5 bases; J trimming: 0 bases; junction bases outside the gene matches: 5. Germline CDR1 LNHDA, CDR2 SQIVND (reference sequence). This CDR3 spans 18 amino acids. CDR3 bases: TGTGCCAGTAGTGACGGACTAGCGGGGAGCTCTGGGGCCAACGTCCTGACTTTC. Its protein is CASSDGLAGSSGANVLTF.

J is TRBJ2-7 and V is TRBV14; TRBD2 matches at 7 bases. Unmatched junction bases numbered 5, after V lost 3 bases and J lost 3 bases. In germline, CDR1 is SGHDN, CDR2 FVKESK. The CDR3 spans 14 residues. The CDR3: CASSQGGSIYEQYF. The DNA for the CDR3 is TGTGCCAGCAGCCAGGGGGGGAGCATCTACGAGCAGTACTTC.

This CDR3 reads CASSVAGTNYGYTF. The CDR3 DNA reads as TGTGCCAGCAGCGTAGCCGGGACAAACTATGGCTACACCTTC. The chain is built from TRBV9 and TRBJ1-2; D possibly corresponds to TRBD1 (6 bases). V was pared by 0 bases and J by 2 bases, with 8 bases between. CDR1 is SGDLS and CDR2 is YYNGEE in the germline V gene. The length of the CDR3 is 14 residues. The full variable domain, with the rest looked up from reference TRBV9 and TRBJ1-2, is DSGVTQTPKHLITATGQRVTLRCSPRSGDLSVYWYQQSLDQGLQFLIQYYNGEERAKGNILERFSAQQFPDLHSELNLSSLELGDSALYFCASSVAGTNYGYTFGSGTRLTVV.

The chain employs TRBV4-1 and TRBJ2-5, with D possibly being TRBD2 (6 bases). Germline V gene data show CDR1 as MGHRA and CDR2 as YSYEKL. The ends were cut back, 4 bases at V and 5 bases at J, with 14 bases in the middle. CDR3 length equals 14 residues. The chain's CDR3 is CASSPYAGWETQYF. Written as DNA, the CDR3 is TGCGCCAGCAGCCCCTACGCGGGGTGGGAGACCCAGTACTTC.

The chain links TRBV9 to TRBJ1-6; 7 bases map to TRBD1. Per germline, CDR1 SGDLS and CDR2 YYNGEE. The J segment lost 7 bases and the V segment lost 0 bases, leaving 1 base of the junction unmatched. The CDR3 extends over 14 amino acids. The CDR3 sequence: CASSVEGQNSPLHF. The CDR3 bases are TGTGCCAGCAGCGTAGAGGGACAGAATTCACCCCTCCACTTT. Variable domain in full (rest from reference TRBV9 and TRBJ1-6): DSGVTQTPKHLITATGQRVTLRCSPRSGDLSVYWYQQSLDQGLQFLIQYYNGEERAKGNILERFSAQQFPDLHSELNLSSLELGDSALYFCASSVEGQNSPLHFGNGTRLTVT.

This clone occurred once. The chain combines TRBV19 with TRBJ2-5, with D maybe TRBD1 (6 bases). Judging by the DNA end, TRBJ2-7 fits better; the J call may be wrong. Looked up from germline, CDR1 is LNHDA and CDR2 is SQIVND (reference sequence). This CDR3 spans 14 amino acids. CDR3 amino acids: CASSIGQTDYEQYF. The CDR3 DNA reads as TGTGCCAGTAGTATTGGACAGACAGACTACGAGCAGTACTTC.

This clone was recorded only once. The V call is TRBV10-3, the J call TRBJ2-7; no definite D call. Germline V gives CDR1 ENHRY, CDR2 SYGVKD. This CDR3 spans 14 amino acids. Trimming stripped 6 bases from V and 0 bases from J, with 12 bases between. The CDR3 nucleotides read TGTGCCATCAGCCAATCCGTCGGCTCCTACGAGCAGTACTTC. This gives the protein CAISQSVGSYEQYF.

This clone was counted between two and nine times. V is TRBV9 and J is TRBJ2-7; TRBD1 agrees at 7 bases. The ends lost 4 bases at V and 4 bases at J; junction bases unmatched: 11. This CDR3 spans 15 amino acids. CDR1 is SGDLS, CDR2 YYNGEE, per germline. DNA for the CDR3: TGTGCCAGCAGCATTCGACATGGGACAGATTACGAGCAGTACTTC. This encodes CASSIRHGTDYEQYF.

The genes are TRBV14 and TRBJ1-3; D not resolved. Germline CDR1 is SGHDN and CDR2 is FVKESK. Trimming pared 2 bases from V and 2 bases from J, leaving 7 bases between. The CDR3 has 14 residues. The CDR3, as DNA: TGTGCCAGCAGCCAACAGTTGACTGGAAACACCATATATTTT. Its protein is CASSQQLTGNTIYF.

V is TRBV6-1 and J is TRBJ1-2, with D possibly being TRBD1 (5 bases). The germline V and J ends were trimmed by 0 bases and 8 bases, with 22 bases remaining between them. CDR1 and CDR2 (germline): MNHNS, SASEGT. CDR3 length: 17 amino acids. CDR3 in amino acids: CASSEAGQGALMDGYTF. The CDR3 DNA sequence: TGTGCCAGCAGTGAAGCTGGGCAAGGGGCCCTGATGGACGGCTACACCTTC.

This chain uses TRBV6-5 with TRBJ1-1, with a tentative D call TRBD1 (6 bases). V lost 6 bases and J 9 bases, leaving 20 bases between the germline ends. Germline V gives CDR1 MNHEY, CDR2 SVGAGI. This CDR3 is built from 14 residues. In DNA form, the CDR3 reads TGTGCCAGCAGAATGCCGGGACACCTACAAAAAGCTTTCTTT. This encodes CASRMPGHLQKAFF.

This chain connects TRBV10-3 to TRBJ1-4, with unresolved D. V lost 3 bases and J 7 bases, leaving 3 bases between the germline ends. The germline gives CDR1 ENHRY, CDR2 SYGVKD. This CDR3 comprises 11 residues. The CDR3 DNA is TGTGCCATCAGTGAAGGTGAAAAACTGTTTTTT. It yields the protein CAISEGEKLFF.